A selection of T cell receptor beta chains follows, all from one sample in a study of cytomegalovirus exposure and HLA in healthy donors. Measured with immunoSEQ multiplex PCR; TCRdb has only the in-frame clones, and not every one. The sample carries about 160,000 clones, just under 80% recorded once. The sequenced material came from PBMCs. The receptor set was obtained from a man younger than 40 in good health and CMV-seronegative. Both conserved end residues are part of each CDR3. Each record gives: D gene, V gene, J gene, clone size, CDR3 DNA, CDR3 protein. A D gene is named only where the DNA matches it firmly. Clone sizes are given selectively: once, few, many, or a class where the clone is expanded.

.	TRBV18	TRBJ2-5	.	TGTGCCAGCTCACCAACTCACGGCGGCGAGACCCAGTACTTC	CASSPTHGGETQYF
.	TRBV21-1	TRBJ2-7	.	TGTGCCAGCAGCAAAAGCAACTCCGGGACAGACTCCTACGAGCAGTACTTC	CASSKSNSGTDSYEQYF
TRBD2	TRBV18	TRBJ2-5	.	TGTGCCAGCTCACTCTCGGGGAGCGGGAGGAAGGAGACCCAGTACTTC	CASSLSGSGRKETQYF
.	TRBV11-2	TRBJ2-6	.	TGTGCCAGCAGTGTGGACTCAGTGTCTGGGGCCAACGTCCTGACTTTC	CASSVDSVSGANVLTF
TRBD2	TRBV6-5	TRBJ2-7	.	TGTGCCAGCAGTTACTCCGGGAGCGGGGCCTACGAGCAGTACTTC	CASSYSGSGAYEQYF
.	TRBV4-3	TRBJ1-2	.	TGCGCCAGCAGCCAAGTACGACAGAACTATGGCTACACCTTC	CASSQVRQNYGYTF
.	TRBV19	TRBJ2-2	.	TGTGCCTCGACGACGGAGCGAGACACCGGGGAGCTGTTTTTT	CASTTERDTGELFF
.	TRBV18	TRBJ2-5	few	TGTGCCAGCTCACCCGACATGGTCGAGACCCAGTACTTC	CASSPDMVETQYF
TRBD1	TRBV7-6	TRBJ2-5	.	TGTGCCAGCAGCTTAGGGGACAGCCAAGAGACCCAGTACTTC	CASSLGDSQETQYF
.	TRBV6-1	TRBJ1-1	.	TGTGCCACCAGGGGAGGGACTGAAGCTTTCTTT	CATRGGTEAFF
.	TRBV14	TRBJ1-5	.	TGTGCCAGCAGCAGGGGGCATTTT	CASSRGHF
.	TRBV30	TRBJ1-3	once	TGTGCCTACACCGAAGGAGGCAGGAGCTCTGGAAACACCATATATTTT	CAYTEGGRSSGNTIYF
.	TRBV19	TRBJ2-1	.	TGTGCCAGTAGCCCCTCGGCAGGATACAATGAGCAGTTCTTC	CASSPSAGYNEQFF
TRBD1	TRBV6-5	TRBJ2-7	.	TGTGCCAGCAGTTACTCCGGACAGGGGGAATACGAGCAGTACTTC	CASSYSGQGEYEQYF
TRBD1	TRBV27	TRBJ1-4	.	TGTGCCAGCAGCTCGATTTTCAGGGGGGTAAAAAAACTGTTTTTT	CASSSIFRGVKKLFF